This entry describes one T cell receptor (beta chain). What it binds is not known. This record comes from a study of blood T cells in healthy people across ages. Study-level findings and limits: In older individuals, TCR beta diversity per million T cells was lower, falling roughly linearly with age. Unsorted PBMCs ruled out conclusive naive versus antigen-experienced comparison.

Investigators took about 9.1 milliliters of peripheral blood from every donor. The CDR3 is 14 amino acids. V dropped 2 bases and J dropped 9; count of bases not matched to a gene: 5. Germline CDR1 reads LNHNV; CDR2 reads YYDKDF (reference sequence). With a J-beta primer mix and a sample-barcoded 5' primer, a second PCR ran 7 to 11 cycles. Using its own MiXCR run on the 5' RACE reads, TCRdb lists one record per CDR3 protein. The sample has about 830,000 distinct CDR3 sequences; roughly 60% are singletons. The origin of this receptor is a man aged 30 to 39 in good health. This chain connects TRBV15 to TRBJ2-1, with 9 bases identical to TRBD1. The source material was blood. Here the CDR3 reads CATSRLQGAAEQFF. The CDR3 DNA reads TGTGCCACCAGCAGACTACAGGGGGCGGCTGAGCAGTTCTTC.